The 9 T cell receptor beta chains presented below share a single source sample, sequenced in a study of blood T cell repertoires in COVID-19. Here immunoSEQ multiplex PCR was the method, and the copy in TCRdb shows in-frame clones only, minus some. The top ten clones hold 2.5% to 3% of a sample with roughly 160,000 clones, approximately 80% of them seen once. Specimen: peripheral blood. Receptors originate from a woman aged 55-75 years with acute or convalescent COVID-19.

The chain couples TRBV6-2 or TRBV6-3 to TRBJ1-6; 9 nucleotides align to TRBD1. CDR3 size: 16 residues. Germline CDR1 is MNHEY and CDR2 is SVGEGT. With 2 bases clipped from V and 5 bases from J, the junction kept 4 bases outside the gene matches. CDR3 amino acids: CASSYPTGGNNSPLHF. CDR3 nucleotides: TGTGCCAGCAGTTACCCGACAGGGGGTAATAATTCACCCCTCCACTTT.

This clone has only a few counts. This sequence joins TRBV19 and TRBJ1-1, with unresolved D. V was trimmed by 5 bases and J by 1 base, leaving 11 bases between them. Germline V gives CDR1 LNHDA, CDR2 SQIVND (reference sequence). The CDR3 has 14 residues. In nucleotides, the CDR3 is TGTGCCAGTAGTTATGGTGGGAGGAACACTGAAGCTTTCTTT. Translation: CASSYGGRNTEAFF.

The chain combines TRBV28 with TRBJ1-4; D remains unclear. V gave up 5 bases and J gave up 8 bases, with 12 bases separating them. Germline assignment: CDR1 MDHEN and CDR2 SYDVKM. This CDR3 is 13 amino acids long. CDR3: CASSAPPREKLFF. The CDR3 DNA follows: TGTGCCAGCAGTGCCCCCCCGCGGGAAAAACTGTTTTTT.

The chain combines TRBV4-2 with TRBJ2-7; 7 positions match TRBD1. V gave up 4 bases and J gave up 3 bases; unmatched junction bases: 3. The CDR3 extends over 13 amino acids. CDR1 LGHNA and CDR2 YNFKEQ come from the germline V gene. CDR3 DNA sequence: TGTGCCAGCAGCCCTGGACAGGACTACGAGCAGTACTTC. Translating gives CASSPGQDYEQYF.

In DNA form, the CDR3 reads TGTGCCAGCAGGGGATACGGGATAACAGATACGCAGTATTTT. It codes for CASRGYGITDTQYF. The chain uses TRBV27 and TRBJ2-3; D might be TRBD2 (5 bases). Per germline, CDR1 MNHEY and CDR2 SMNVEV (reference sequence). V dropped 6 bases and J dropped 3 bases, with 13 bases sitting between them. The CDR3 length is 14 residues.

The rearrangement uses TRBV20-1 and TRBJ1-1; tentative D call: TRBD1 (6 bases). The CDR3 consists of 11 residues. V was clipped by 2 bases and J by 10 bases, with 11 bases between them. CDR1 is DFQATT and CDR2 is SNEGSKA in the germline V gene (reference sequence). CDR3 protein: CSARLGGGAFF. The CDR3 nucleotides read TGCAGTGCTAGACTAGGGGGGGGAGCTTTCTTT.

This chain links TRBV7-2 with TRBJ1-6; TRBD1 is a possible D gene (5 bases). Germline V gene data show CDR1 as SGHTA and CDR2 as FQGNSA. The CDR3 extends over 16 amino acids. V shed 5 bases and J shed 6 bases, with 17 bases lying between them. The CDR3 sequence is CASSLGTASVNSPLHF. The DNA for the CDR3 is TGTGCCAGCAGCCTGGGGACGGCTAGCGTTAATTCACCCCTCCACTTT.

This chain joins TRBV18 and TRBJ2-7; D is perhaps TRBD1 (5 bases). Trimming pared 6 bases from V and 5 bases from J, leaving 11 bases between. The CDR3 has 12 residues. Germline V gives CDR1 KGHSH, CDR2 LQKENI. CDR3 loop: CASSQRGDEQYF. The CDR3 DNA reads as TGTGCCAGCTCTCAAAGGGGCGACGAGCAGTACTTC.

This clone has just one count. The rearrangement links TRBV24-1 to TRBJ1-2, with 9 nucleotides matching TRBD1. The length of the CDR3 is 15 residues. Germline-derived CDR1 and CDR2 are KGHDR and SFDVKD. The junction had 7 bases not matched to a gene; V was cut back by 1 base and J by 8 bases. The CDR3 region is CATSDFGQGSGGYTF. The CDR3 nucleotides are TGTGCCACCAGTGATTTTGGACAGGGGAGTGGCGGCTACACCTTC.